This T cell receptor beta chain derives from a study of T cell clonotyping in hematopoietic cell transplantation. Study-wide context: Recipients' pretransplant samples followed cytoreduction. Notes on the study in general: At the given depth, recipient repertoires were over 95% de novo clonotypes. Cells were unsorted, so CD4 and CD8 contributions were not separated. After transplant, recipient diversity fell while pathologically expanded clonotypes grew through day 180.

V trimming: 5 bases; J trimming: 4 bases; junction bases outside the gene matches: 6. Germline lookup yields CDR1 SGHTA and CDR2 FQGNSA. The CDR3 contains 16 residues. The sample's time point: recipient sample about 28 days before transplant, after cytoreduction. The table came from immunoSEQ multiplex PCR; TCRdb's copy has only in-frame clones and leaves some out. This repertoire shows 25,000 to 30,000 clones, over 60% found once; its top ten account for 6.8%. About this clone itself: Its specificity is not known.

This chain connects TRBV7-2 to TRBJ2-5; 14 nucleotides match TRBD2. The receptor comes from a woman aged 25-40 years with chronic myeloid leukemia. Some clones in this sample may be carry-over from other donors' samples. This material consisted of peripheral blood mononuclear cells, taken before stem cell transplant. CDR3 loop: CASSRPGLAGVETQYF. CDR3 in DNA: TGTGCCAGCAGCCGGCCGGGACTAGCGGGGGTAGAGACCCAGTACTTC.